The present T cell receptor beta chain was sequenced within a study of OX40 agonist ivuxolimab in advanced cancers. This clone has just a few counts. Data came from immunoSEQ multiplex PCR; TCRdb stores just in-frame clones and leaves some out. The sample holds some 96,000 clones, approximately 90% seen once. This clonotype was obtained from an adult with an advanced solid tumor such as melanoma, head and neck, liver or kidney cancer. Sample: CD4+ or CD8+ T cells sorted from blood, taken in a trial of the OX40 agonist ivuxolimab.

The CDR3, as DNA: TGTGCCAGCAGCCCATGGACTAGCGGGGGCTACAATGAGCAGTTCTTC. Residues: CASSPWTSGGYNEQFF. This rearrangement joins TRBV9 to TRBJ2-1, with 13 bases aligning to TRBD2. Germline V lookup: CDR1 SGDLS, CDR2 YYNGEE. The CDR3 consists of 16 residues. With V trimmed by 4 bases and J by 3 bases, 4 bases remained unmatched.